The T cell receptor beta chain under discussion was sequenced for a study of cytomegalovirus exposure and HLA in healthy donors (dated by TCRdb to the late 2010s). Broadly, across the study: An earlier analysis of some 600 of the donors reported 276 Gb of sequence data and some 110 million unique TCR beta sequences obtained from approximately 180 million T cells. Approximately 310 gigabases of sequencing data and 70 million to 100 million unique TCR sequences were included in an early release covering 550 to 650 HLA-typed donors. Of the 398 genotyped donors, over 70% fell in the genetic ancestry cluster associated with self-reported Caucasian donors. The study aimed to test whether signatures of past pathogen exposure could be identified by cataloging public T cell receptors. The study used immunosequencing to profile the T cell repertoires of several hundred subjects and linked those repertoires to cytomegalovirus serostatus. Along with the approximately 700-subject first cohort, a separate validation cohort of about 110 different subjects was used. To predict cytomegalovirus infection status, the study combined high-throughput TCR immunosequencing, statistical association of individual TCRs with disease status, and machine learning. A later analysis re-analyzed previously published TCR beta repertoires from 550 to 700 donors and added high-resolution HLA genotyping to study TCR occurrence patterns. Rather than using new phenotypic data, the later analysis identified candidate immune exposures from TCR beta sequences and from how often those sequences occurred across donors. An earlier analysis of more than 450 of the donors used high-throughput TCR beta sequencing to judge whether each TCR beta V gene segment behaved as functional or pseudogenic. Donor age, sex, ethnicity and CMV serostatus were compiled alongside the repertoire data. In a later genetic analysis, genome-wide SNP genotypes for about 65% of the 666 donors were used, and that subset was treated as a discovery cohort. Every discovery cohort repertoire had been produced on one sequencing platform. HLA typing covered class I and class II loci at four-digit resolution. The number of typed donors differed by locus: about 620-640 for A, B, C, DRB1 and DQB1; approximately 520 for DQA1; some 590 for DPA1; and about 450 for DPB1. A handful of DR-DQ haplotypes were handled as single units for association and clustering because linkage in the cohort was strong. Among 300 to 500 genotyped donors of the cohort, an average of approximately 200,000 unique TCR beta nucleotide sequences was sequenced per donor, of which roughly 17% were non-productive.

For this clone: The clone's antigen remains unknown.

Library prep was done by the immunoSEQ multiplex PCR assay. The multiplex PCR relied on a mix of 60 forward primers for TCR Vbeta segments and 13 reverse primers for TCR Jbeta segments. Amplification of the CDR3 region of rearranged TCR beta genes was performed with a multiplex PCR assay on genomic DNA. Amplified TCR beta libraries were sequenced as 87-base-pair reads on the Illumina HiSeq System. The paper's data handling went like this. In a later analysis, tens of millions of unique TCR beta chains were counted across the approximately 640 repertoires, and roughly 11 million of these chains were shared by at least two donors. To remove PCR and sequencing errors, raw reads were error-corrected and collapsed into unique sequences using a nearest-neighbor algorithm that merged closely related sequences. Alignment of CDR3 sequences to IMGT reference sequences was used to assign V, D and J gene segments. For a sequence to be retained, a match of at least six nucleotides to both a V gene segment and a J gene segment was required. Rearrangements were called productive when the CDR3 lacked stop codons and stayed in frame with V and J; all others were non-productive. CDR3 was defined according to IMGT convention as the region running from the second conserved V-encoded cysteine to the conserved J-encoded phenylalanine. In an earlier analysis of 550 to 650 of the donors, sequences lacking an unambiguous match to a single V gene segment were excluded. In an earlier analysis of some 590 of the donors, a V segment was called functional when productive rearrangements were above 56.7%, and segregating when the standard deviation between donors exceeded 5%. A statistical classification framework was built for diagnosing cytomegalovirus status from the catalog of TCR beta chain sequences. In a later analysis, TCR nucleotide sequences were compared against IMGT/GENE-DB human TR gene sequences so that V and J genes could be assigned. The TCRdist pipeline was used in a later analysis to assign CDR3 sequences and most-parsimonious VDJ recombination scenarios. In a later analysis, every TCR beta chain was defined by the combination of its CDR3 amino acid sequence and its V-gene family, and reads without a unique V-gene family were dropped. To address suspected cross-contamination and a sequencing artifact, a later analysis removed 550 to 750 highly shared, low-generation-probability nucleotide sequences. For each public chain, a later analysis derived a clonal expansion index from normalized ranks of inferred template counts within each repertoire. In a later analysis, generation probabilities were computed using a VDJ recombination model fitted to out-of-frame rearrangements, and the results were checked against IGoR. A later analysis scored TCR-TCR, TCR-HLA and TCR-CMV co-occurrence with hypergeometric tests, applying a repertoire-size bias correction to TCR pairs. In a later analysis, false discovery rates were estimated by permuting HLA or CMV assignments 20 times. In a later analysis, co-occurring TCRs were grouped using DBSCAN, and TCRdist sequence similarity was added for clustering within HLA-allele-positive subsets. Repertoires with fewer than 30,000 or more than 120,000 public chains were left out of co-occurrence clustering, as were five repertoires with anomalous nucleotide sharing. This immuneACCESS table, as held by TCRdb, lists in-frame sequences with V and J called but not all clones. Of the missing ones, under half trace to an unresolved V gene in checked studies; the others have no known cause. The D gene and trimming were derived from the DNA, and the V and J assignments and clone size from that table. This sample's table carries roughly 88,000 clones. Less than 20% of the sample goes to the ten largest clones.

The cohort consisted of hundreds of healthy bone marrow donors. At the time of sampling, all cohort members were nominally healthy, though unrecorded immune exposures were likely present. The donor was CMV seropositive and was included in the group of some 290 seropositive cohort members. Every donor gave a peripheral blood sample, and the peripheral blood mononuclear cells from that sample were used for TCR beta sequencing. The Qiagen DNeasy Blood Extraction Kit was used to extract genomic DNA from the blood cell samples. Results the study describes overall, beyond this receptor: In an earlier analysis of around 600 of the donors, most TCR beta V segments were observed in productive rearrangements about 90% or about 30% of the time, broadly matching IMGT annotations. In vitro tests confirmed that a few of the cytomegalovirus-associated TCR beta chains recognize cytomegalovirus antigens. The earlier analysis of approximately 590 of the donors excluded some 16 rarely observed V segments, including chromosome 9 orphons, because counts were too low. Strong co-occurrence of HLA alleles, especially DR and DQ, made assigning TCR associations to individual alleles difficult. Linkage disequilibrium might explain the correlated functional status among segregating V segments, but an unknown experimental factor could not be ruled out. In the study, around 150 TCR beta chains were listed as associated with cytomegalovirus. Several of the top co-occurrence clusters appeared to be linked to parvovirus B19, influenza, CMV and Epstein-Barr virus, according to a later analysis. Roughly uniform sequencing depth across donors was assumed in presence/absence analyses, although this assumption may not hold. A further reported finding was that TCR beta sequences accurately predicted the HLA-A and HLA-B alleles for most subjects in the first cohort. In both the original and validation cohorts, the classifier was reported to diagnose cytomegalovirus status with high specificity and sensitivity. Because HLA typing was missing for some donors at each locus, association tests included only the typed subset. According to a later analysis, most CMV-associated TCR beta chains appeared to be HLA-restricted, and the HLA associations seemed to be driven largely by CMV exposure. According to a later genetic analysis, donors in an Asian-associated ancestry cluster had fewer N-insertions in productive TCRs than the approximately 630-donor mean. A cluster of highly shared sequence variants was judged likely to represent a technical artifact of the sequencing pipeline. While some public TCRs were present in many individuals, most TCR sequences turned up only very rarely across donors. In this cohort, only TCR beta chains were sequenced, and detectable features were limited by the absence of alpha or paired-chain data. In a later analysis, TCR association rates were found to vary across HLA loci, with the most associated TCRs seen for DRB1 alleles and the fewest for HLA-C alleles. At a false discovery rate of 0.05, a later analysis linked fewer than 20,000 TCR beta sequences to specific HLA alleles. In a later genetic analysis, a missense DCLRE1C variant was associated with V-gene and J-gene trimming of TCR beta chains, and the association was replicated in an independent cohort. The only immune exposure information available for the cohort was CMV serostatus. In a later analysis, HLA-associated TCR beta chains showed more clonal expansion and lower generation probabilities than non-associated chains that were equally common. It was suggested by the authors that the approach could potentially be generalized to other disease states and immunological phenotypes.

This receptor was taken from a man aged 50-60 years in good health and CMV-seropositive. Sample: PBMCs.

CDR3 loop: CASSGDRSSYEQYF. The DNA reads TGTGCCAGCAGTGGGGACAGGAGCTCCTACGAGCAGTACTTC. Recombination linked TRBV2 to TRBJ2-7, with TRBD1 identical over 8 junction bases. V ends up 4 bases short and J 0 bases short, with an unmatched junction base count of 2. CDR1 and CDR2 (SNHLY, FYNNEI) derive from the germline V gene. The CDR3 goes from the cysteine to the phenylalanine over 14 residues. The kept DNA is CDR3 alone, 42 bases in frame from the first base.